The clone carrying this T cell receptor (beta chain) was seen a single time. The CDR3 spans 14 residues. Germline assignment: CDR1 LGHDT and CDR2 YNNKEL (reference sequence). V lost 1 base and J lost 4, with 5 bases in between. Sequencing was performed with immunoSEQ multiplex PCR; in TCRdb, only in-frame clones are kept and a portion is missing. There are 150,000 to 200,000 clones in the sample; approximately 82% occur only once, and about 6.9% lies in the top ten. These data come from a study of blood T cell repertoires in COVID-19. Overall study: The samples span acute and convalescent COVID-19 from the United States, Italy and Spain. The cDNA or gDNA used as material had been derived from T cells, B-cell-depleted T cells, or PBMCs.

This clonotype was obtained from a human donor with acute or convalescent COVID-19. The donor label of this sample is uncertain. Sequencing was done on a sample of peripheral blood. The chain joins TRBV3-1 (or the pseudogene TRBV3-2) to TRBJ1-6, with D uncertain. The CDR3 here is CASSQGAYNSPLHF. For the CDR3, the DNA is TGTGCCAGCAGCCAAGGGGCTTATAATTCACCCCTCCACTTT.